These 19 T cell receptor beta chains were all obtained from the same sample, sequenced in a study of spatial heterogeneity in lung cancer. One entry per CDR3 protein results from TCRdb running MiXCR on the 5' RACE reads. The sample gives 8,500 to 10,000 distinct CDR3 sequences, roughly half of which show up once; roughly 28% is in the top ten. As for time point: sample taken at primary tumor resection. Their antigen targets remain unknown. General study points: Mutation counts in tumors were tracked by counts of expanded intratumoral alpha and beta TCRs.

The sample was lung tumor tissue, taken at surgery. The receptor set was obtained from a female donor with early-stage non-small cell lung cancer.

This clonotype turned up a few times. The V gene is TRBV7-9, the J gene TRBJ2-7; maybe TRBD2 (6 bases). The CDR3 totals 13 residues. Germline V lookup: CDR1 SEHNR, CDR2 FQNEAQ (reference sequence). V lost 2 bases and J 6 bases, leaving 11 bases between the germline ends. This chain's CDR3 is CASSLHAGTEQYF. For the CDR3, the DNA is TGTGCCAGCAGCTTACACGCGGGGACCGAGCAGTACTTC.

The chain combines TRBV14 with TRBJ1-1; 10 nucleotides match TRBD1. The germline gives CDR1 SGHDN, CDR2 FVKESK. V was clipped by 8 bases and J by 7 bases; unmatched bases: 7. This CDR3 has 13 residues. The CDR3 coding sequence is TGTGCCAGCTCACCAGGACAGGGGGATGAAGCTTTCTTT. Protein sequence: CASSPGQGDEAFF.

The J gene is TRBJ2-5, the V gene TRBV5-1; 10 bases map to TRBD2. Looked up from germline, CDR1 is SGHRS and CDR2 is YFSETQ. The CDR3 is 15 residues long. With V trimmed by 4 bases and J by 6 bases, 9 bases remained unmatched. The CDR3 DNA follows: TGCGCCAGCAGCCTGAGCGGGGGGGCCTCAAAGACCCAGTACTTC. It codes for CASSLSGGASKTQYF.

The chain employs TRBV25-1 and TRBJ2-7; D remains ambiguous. V lost 6 bases to trimming and J lost 3 bases, with 12 bases between them. The CDR3 is 13 residues long. Germline V CDR1 and CDR2: MGHDK, SYGVNS. The CDR3, as DNA: TGTGCCAGCAGGAAATCTGCTAACTACGAGCAGTACTTC. This encodes CASRKSANYEQYF.

The V and J genes are TRBV13 and TRBJ2-7; 8 nucleotides match TRBD1. The ends lost 5 bases at V and 3 bases at J; junction bases unmatched: 12. The germline CDR1 and CDR2 sequences are PRHDT and FYEKMQ (reference sequence). CDR3 size: 16 residues. The CDR3 DNA is TGTGCCAGCAGCCTCCTGGGGACAGGTGGGAACTACGAGCAGTACTTC. Residues: CASSLLGTGGNYEQYF.

CDR3 region: CSVEKHLGSYGYTF. The CDR3 DNA sequence: TGCAGCGTTGAAAAACACCTAGGAAGCTATGGCTACACCTTC. The genes are TRBV29-1 and TRBJ1-2; no clear D. Trimming removed 2 bases from V and 4 bases from J, with 14 bases in between. CDR3 size: 14 residues. Germline V gives CDR1 SQVTM, CDR2 ANQGSEA. Complete variable domain (other parts from reference TRBV29-1 and TRBJ1-2): SAVISQKPSRDICQRGTSLTIQCQVDSQVTMMFWYRQQPGQSLTLIATANQGSEATYESGFVIDKFPISRPNLTFSTLTVSNMSPEDSSIYLCSVEKHLGSYGYTFGSGTRLTVV.

This rearrangement joins TRBV5-1 to TRBJ1-2; no definite D call. The V gene's germline CDR1 is SGHRS and CDR2 YFSETQ. The CDR3 sequence is 12 residues long. The V and J ends lost 0 bases and 4 bases respectively, with 4 bases between them. The CDR3 is CASSLESYGYTF. The CDR3, as DNA: TGCGCCAGCAGCTTGGAGTCCTATGGCTACACCTTC.

V usage is TRBV7-3 and J usage is TRBJ2-1, with 8 bases matching TRBD2. The CDR3 runs 16 residues. Germline-derived CDR1 and CDR2 are SGHTA and FQGTGA. V shed 5 bases, J shed 9 bases, and the junction held 15 bases outside the gene matches. The CDR3 reads CASSPTPGGPRSEQFF. CDR3 in DNA: TGTGCCAGCAGCCCCACCCCGGGGGGGCCCCGAAGTGAGCAGTTCTTC.

CDR3 in amino acids: CASSSTRGASVTQYF. The CDR3 nucleotides are TGTGCCAGCAGCTCGACAAGGGGGGCATCAGTGACCCAGTACTTC. The chain links TRBV5-4 to TRBJ2-5; the D gene could be TRBD1 or TRBD2 (6 bases each). From germline, CDR1 is SGHNT and CDR2 YYREEE (reference sequence). Trimming removed 3 bases at V and 7 bases at J, with 19 bases between. The CDR3 extends over 15 amino acids.

V is TRBV7-2 and J is TRBJ2-7; D gene ambiguous. Germline V gene data show CDR1 as SGHTA and CDR2 as FQGNSA. Trimming pared 4 bases from V and 4 bases from J, leaving 11 bases between. The CDR3 extends over 13 amino acids. The DNA for the CDR3 is TGTGCCAGCAGCTCCCGAGGACGATACGAGCAGTACTTC. Its translation: CASSSRGRYEQYF.

This sequence joins TRBV18 and TRBJ2-5; D is undetermined. Germline loops: CDR1 KGHSH, CDR2 LQKENI. This CDR3 has 12 residues. Trimming shortened V by 3 bases and J by 0 bases, and 2 bases separated the two germline ends. The DNA of the CDR3 is TGTGCCAGCTCACCGTACCAAGAGACCCAGTACTTC. It specifies CASSPYQETQYF.

This clonotype showed up just a few times. The rearrangement joins TRBV7-8 to TRBJ2-7; TRBD1 might be the D (6 bases). The CDR3 totals 16 residues. Trimming removed 5 bases from V and 3 bases from J, with 20 bases in between. Germline V lookup: CDR1 SGHVS, CDR2 FQNEAQ. The CDR3 bases are TGTGCCAGCAGCCTAACCGGGACATGGAGGCTCTACGAGCAGTACTTC. Its protein product is CASSLTGTWRLYEQYF.

The J gene is TRBJ1-4, the V gene TRBV2; 8 bases are a match to TRBD1. V gave up 6 bases and J gave up 8 bases; unmatched junction bases: 5. The CDR3 has 13 residues. Germline CDR1 is SNHLY and CDR2 is FYNNEI. The CDR3 sequence: CASRGQGGEKLFF. In nucleotides, the CDR3 is TGTGCCAGCAGAGGACAGGGTGGAGAAAAACTGTTTTTT.

The chain uses TRBV7-2 and TRBJ2-5; possible D gene TRBD1, 6 bases. The CDR3 sequence is 15 residues long. V was pared by 4 bases and J by 5 bases, with 17 bases between. CDR1 SGHTA and CDR2 FQGNSA come from the germline V gene. In nucleotides, the CDR3 is TGTGCCAGCAGCTCGAGACTCAGGGGCCCGGAGACCCAGTACTTC. This sequence encodes CASSSRLRGPETQYF.

The rearrangement joins TRBV4-1 to TRBJ2-3; D gene uncertain. CDR1 is MGHRA and CDR2 is YSYEKL in the germline V gene. V lost 0 bases and J 4 bases, leaving 11 bases between the germline ends. The CDR3 contains 15 residues. The CDR3 sequence is CASSQEFSYSDTQYF. In nucleotides, the CDR3 is TGCGCCAGCAGCCAAGAGTTCTCATACTCAGATACGCAGTATTTT.

This chain links TRBV27 with TRBJ2-1; TRBD2 matches 8 bases. The V gene end was trimmed by 6 bases and the J gene end by 5 bases; junction bases not matched to a gene: 9. The germline V gene encodes CDR1 MNHEY and CDR2 SMNVEV (reference sequence). This CDR3 region has 15 residues. CDR3 region: CASSTLAGRNNEQFF. In nucleotides, the CDR3 is TGTGCCAGCAGCACCTTAGCGGGGAGGAACAATGAGCAGTTCTTC.

The V and J genes are TRBV12-3 or TRBV12-4 and TRBJ2-3; D is possibly TRBD1 (5 bases). CDR3 length: 15 residues. The ends were cut back, 3 bases at V and 2 bases at J, with 12 bases in the middle. The CDR3 DNA follows: TGTGCCAGCAGTTTTGATCAGGACAACACAGATACGCAGTATTTT. Translated: CASSFDQDNTDTQYF.

This clonotype was detected a few times. This chain uses TRBV11-1 with TRBJ1-2; unclear D gene. V shed 4 bases and J shed 6 bases, with 18 bases lying between them. CDR1 is SGHAT and CDR2 is FQDESV in the germline V gene (reference sequence). This CDR3 is 15 amino acids long. This chain's CDR3 is CASSSRPPDDHGYTF. The CDR3 bases are TGTGCCAGCAGCTCCCGGCCGCCAGACGATCATGGCTACACCTTC.

The CDR3 reads CASSSDGELFF. The CDR3 nucleotides are TGCGCCAGCAGCTCCGACGGGGAGCTGTTTTTT. The J gene is TRBJ2-2, the V gene TRBV5-1; D remains unclear. Germline V gene sequence: CDR1 SGHRS, CDR2 YFSETQ. The CDR3 is made up of 11 amino acids. Trimming removed 3 bases from V and 7 bases from J, with 4 bases in between. Supplemented by reference TRBV5-1 and TRBJ2-2, the full variable domain reads KAGVTQTPRYLIKTRGQQVTLSCSPISGHRSVSWYQQTPGQGLQFLFEYFSETQRNKGNFPGRFSGRQFSNSRSEMNVSTLELGDSALYLCASSSDGELFFGEGSRLTVL.